Each of the 28 T cell receptor beta chains below was sequenced from the same sample in a study of long-term antiretroviral therapy in people with HIV. At the survey level, the v3.0 immunoSEQ assay was run. Sequenced by immunoSEQ multiplex PCR; TCRdb stores in-frame clones only, minus some. The data contain 15,000 to 20,000 clones, around 87% of them seen just once; the ten biggest clones take up more than 7.5%. Sequenced here: unsorted PBMCs, sampled 4.2 years after starting antiretroviral therapy. The receptors originated from a middle-aged man with HIV.

A single count supports this clone. This chain connects TRBV30 to TRBJ2-7; possibly TRBD1 for D (5 bases). The germline V gene has CDR1 GTSNPN and CDR2 SVGIG (reference sequence). The ends were cut back, 3 bases at V and 2 bases at J, with 14 bases in the middle. CDR3 size: 14 residues. DNA for the CDR3: TGTGCCTGGAGACCCGGACACTTCGCCTACGAGCAGTACTTC. It translates to CAWRPGHFAYEQYF. The whole variable domain, filled in from reference TRBV30 and TRBJ2-7, reads SQTIHQWPATLVQPVGSPLSLECTVEGTSNPNLYWYRQAAGRGLQLLFYSVGIGQISSEVPQNLSASRPQDRQFILSSKKLLLSDSGFYLCAWRPGHFAYEQYFGPGTRLTVT.

The V and J genes are TRBV5-1 and TRBJ2-3; the match to TRBD2 covers 14 bases. CDR1 is SGHRS and CDR2 is YFSETQ in the germline V gene. The CDR3 extends over 16 amino acids. J gave up 5 bases and V 3 bases, and 5 bases lay outside the gene matches. The CDR3 nucleotides read TGCGCCAGCAGCTCGACTAGCGGGGGGGCAGTAGATACGCAGTATTTT. This translates into CASSSTSGGAVDTQYF.

V gene TRBV9 combines with J gene TRBJ2-5; 10 bases agree with TRBD1. The J segment lost 7 bases and the V segment lost 3 bases, leaving 0 bases of the junction unmatched. Germline V CDR1 and CDR2: SGDLS, YYNGEE. The CDR3 is 12 residues long. In DNA form, the CDR3 reads TGTGCCAGCAGCGGGGACAGGGGGACCCAGTACTTC. This encodes CASSGDRGTQYF.

The CDR3 nucleotides are TGTGCCAGCAGCGTAACCTCGGCATCTAGCACAGATACGCAGTATTTT. This encodes CASSVTSASSTDTQYF. V is TRBV9 and J is TRBJ2-3; D call uncertain. Trimming removed 1 base at V and 0 bases at J, with 12 bases between. This CDR3 contains 16 residues. Germline V CDR1 and CDR2: SGDLS, YYNGEE.

The rearrangement joins TRBV15 to TRBJ1-1; no clear D. The germline V gene encodes CDR1 LNHNV and CDR2 YYDKDF (reference sequence). Trimming removed 2 bases at V and 6 bases at J, with 7 bases between. The CDR3 has 12 residues. For the CDR3, the DNA is TGTGCCACCAGCAGAACGATCTCTGAAGCTTTCTTT. It encodes CATSRTISEAFF.

The V and J genes are TRBV2 and TRBJ1-5, with a tentative D call TRBD1 (6 bases). CDR1 SNHLY and CDR2 FYNNEI come from the germline V gene. V lost 6 bases to trimming and J lost 3 bases, with 15 bases between them. This CDR3 spans 15 amino acids. Here the CDR3 DNA reads TGTGCCAGCAGCCGGACAGAAGAATTCAATCAGCCCCAGCATTTT. Residues: CASSRTEEFNQPQHF.

The chain carries TRBV30 and TRBJ1-1; TRBD1 is a possible D gene (6 bases). This CDR3 is 14 amino acids long. V lost 3 bases and J lost 1, with 12 bases in between. Germline V gene data show CDR1 as GTSNPN and CDR2 as SVGIG (reference sequence). CDR3 DNA sequence: TGTGCCTGGAGGCCCACAGGGCGGAACACTGAAGCTTTCTTT. It encodes CAWRPTGRNTEAFF.

The gene calls are TRBV7-9 and TRBJ1-1; perhaps TRBD1 as D (6 bases). CDR1 is SEHNR, CDR2 FQNEAQ, per germline (reference sequence). This CDR3 has 13 residues. V gave up 5 bases and J gave up 4 bases, with 11 bases separating them. Here the CDR3 reads CASSPSGVTEAFF. The CDR3 DNA reads TGTGCCAGCAGCCCATCAGGGGTCACTGAAGCTTTCTTT.

The chain is built from TRBV27 and TRBJ1-5; D uncertain. The CDR3 consists of 14 residues. V lost 7 bases and J lost 4, with 14 bases in between. CDR1 and CDR2 from the germline V gene are MNHEY and SMNVEV (reference sequence). The CDR3 region has the DNA TGTGCCAGCACCGACCTATATGGTAATCAGCCCCAGCATTTT. This encodes CASTDLYGNQPQHF.

This CDR3 is CASSPISVTDTQYF. CDR3 sequence (DNA): TGTGCCAGCAGCCCCATCAGCGTCACAGATACGCAGTATTTT. The chain carries TRBV7-2 and TRBJ2-3; D gene uncertain. Germline V gives CDR1 SGHTA, CDR2 FQGNSA. This CDR3 region has 14 residues. V was trimmed by 5 bases and J by 2 bases, leaving 11 bases between them.

This rearrangement joins TRBV2 to TRBJ1-2; 9 bases match TRBD1. CDR1 and CDR2 from the germline V gene are SNHLY and FYNNEI. The CDR3 totals 18 residues. V was pared by 6 bases and J by 2 bases, with 16 bases of the junction left unmatched. The CDR3 region has the DNA TGTGCCAGCAGCGAACACCCGGGACAGGGAGCCCCGAACTATGGCTACACCTTC. Its translation: CASSEHPGQGAPNYGYTF.

This chain joins TRBV4-3 and TRBJ1-1; D unresolved. Trimming shortened V by 0 bases and J by 0 bases, and 2 bases separated the two germline ends. CDR1 is LGHNA, CDR2 YSLEER, per germline. The CDR3 consists of 13 residues. The CDR3 spells CASSQELNTEAFF. The CDR3 DNA sequence: TGCGCCAGCAGCCAAGAGTTGAACACTGAAGCTTTCTTT.

The V and J genes are TRBV6-1 and TRBJ1-2; tentatively, D is TRBD1 (6 bases). Deletions cut 4 bases from V and 2 bases from J, with 11 bases between. CDR1 is MNHNS, CDR2 SASEGT, per germline. This CDR3 comprises 14 residues. The CDR3 region is CASSVVDSNYGYTF. Here the CDR3 DNA reads TGTGCCAGCAGTGTCGTGGACAGCAACTATGGCTACACCTTC.

The CDR3 loop is CASRSYSSSPYNEQFF. As DNA, the CDR3 is TGTGCCAGCAGATCTTATTCTAGTTCCCCCTACAATGAGCAGTTCTTC. V is TRBV7-9 and J is TRBJ2-1; D unresolved. Germline loops: CDR1 SEHNR, CDR2 FQNEAQ (reference sequence). V was pared by 6 bases and J by 2 bases, with 17 bases between. This CDR3 contains 16 residues.

The CDR3 is CASSLNQGTTEAFF. DNA of the CDR3: TGCGCCAGCAGCCTCAACCAGGGGACCACTGAAGCTTTCTTT. J is TRBJ1-1 and V is TRBV5-1; a weak D match, TRBD1 (6 bases). Trimming removed 4 bases from V and 4 bases from J, with 14 bases in between. CDR3 length: 14 residues. CDR1 is SGHRS, CDR2 YFSETQ, per germline.

V usage is TRBV11-2 and J usage is TRBJ1-5; 9 nucleotides line up with TRBD1. The V segment lost 5 bases and the J segment 5 bases; nucleotides outside the gene matches: 7. CDR1 SGHAT and CDR2 FQNNGV come from the germline V gene. The CDR3 runs to 15 residues. The CDR3 region has the DNA TGTGCCAGCAGCCTCGGGACAGGGTGGGATCAGCCCCAGCATTTT. It specifies CASSLGTGWDQPQHF.

The CDR3 protein is CASSQDSVQANTEAFF. The DNA of the CDR3 is TGCGCCAGCAGCCAAGACTCTGTGCAGGCGAACACTGAAGCTTTCTTT. The chain joins TRBV4-3 to TRBJ1-1; no reliable D call. Between the trimmed V and J ends, which lost 0 bases and 1 base, there was a span of 12 bases. Germline CDR1 reads LGHNA; CDR2 reads YSLEER. The length of the CDR3 is 16 residues.

J is TRBJ2-7 and V is TRBV7-8, with 10 bases aligning to TRBD2. V gave up 5 bases and J gave up 2 bases; unmatched junction bases: 12. Germline CDR1 is SGHVS and CDR2 is FQNEAQ. The CDR3 sequence is 17 residues long. The CDR3 reads CASSTHVLAGPAYEQYF. CDR3 in DNA: TGTGCCAGCAGCACACACGTACTAGCGGGACCTGCCTACGAGCAGTACTTC.

The genes are TRBV5-1 and TRBJ2-7, with 8 nucleotides matching TRBD1. J was trimmed by 3 bases and V by 4 bases; bases with no gene match: 9. Germline CDR1 and CDR2: SGHRS and YFSETQ. The CDR3 extends over 15 amino acids. CDR3 in DNA: TGCGCCAGCAGCACGGAGGGGACAGGTCTCTACGAGCAGTACTTC. Protein product: CASSTEGTGLYEQYF.

V is TRBV6-1 and J is TRBJ2-7, with unresolved D. This CDR3 comprises 12 residues. V was shortened by 3 bases and J by 3 bases, with 6 bases between the two germline ends. Looked up from germline, CDR1 is MNHNS and CDR2 is SASEGT. This CDR3 reads CASSEWGYEQYF. As DNA, the CDR3 is TGTGCCAGCAGTGAGTGGGGCTACGAGCAGTACTTC.

J is TRBJ2-7 and V is TRBV6-5, with D perhaps TRBD1 (6 bases). The CDR3 extends over 14 amino acids. Between the trimmed V and J ends, which lost 0 bases and 3 bases, there was a span of 9 bases. The germline gives CDR1 MNHEY, CDR2 SVGAGI. CDR3 coding DNA: TGTGCCAGCAGTTACTCTCAGGGGAGCTACGAGCAGTACTTC. Residues: CASSYSQGSYEQYF.

V and J are TRBV25-1 and TRBJ1-2, with 7 bases that match TRBD1. The J segment lost 6 bases and the V segment lost 3 bases, leaving 10 bases of the junction unmatched. Germline CDR1 and CDR2: MGHDK and SYGVNS. The length of the CDR3 is 15 residues. For the CDR3, the DNA is TGTGCCAGCAGTGATTTAGACAGGGAGAGTAATGGCTACACCTTC. This codes for CASSDLDRESNGYTF.

This clone was detected only once. The chain couples TRBV18 to TRBJ1-2, with D possibly TRBD1 on 5 matching bases. CDR1 and CDR2 (germline): KGHSH, LQKENI. The CDR3 contains 12 residues. Between the trimmed V and J ends, which lost 6 bases and 6 bases, there was a span of 11 bases. CDR3 sequence reads: CASSPGSHGYTF. The CDR3 DNA sequence: TGTGCCAGCTCCCCAGGGTCCCATGGCTACACCTTC.

The chain uses TRBV9 and TRBJ2-3; D unresolved. This CDR3 region has 12 residues. The germline CDR1 and CDR2 sequences are SGDLS and YYNGEE. V lost 3 bases and J lost 6, with 8 bases in between. CDR3 sequence: CASSAGGDTQYF. In DNA form, the CDR3 reads TGTGCCAGCAGCGCCGGTGGGGATACGCAGTATTTT.

The rearrangement joins TRBV20-1 to TRBJ2-7; D not certain. V was pared by 2 bases and J by 6 bases, with 8 bases between. Germline CDR1 DFQATT, CDR2 SNEGSKA (reference sequence). There are 11 residues in the CDR3. The CDR3 DNA is TGCAGTGCTAGACCTTCAACCGAGCAGTACTTC. Translating gives CSARPSTEQYF.

This clone was detected only once. The V and J genes are TRBV19 and TRBJ2-2, with 7 bases identical to TRBD2. Germline CDR1 LNHDA, CDR2 SQIVND (reference sequence). The CDR3 totals 15 residues. With V trimmed by 3 bases and J by 6 bases, 7 bases remained unmatched. The CDR3 region is CASSITGGGAGELFF. The DNA for the CDR3 is TGTGCCAGTAGTATCACCGGGGGAGGGGCCGGGGAGCTGTTTTTT.

The rearrangement joins TRBV27 to TRBJ2-7; D tentatively reads TRBD1 or TRBD2 (5 bases each). The V gene lost 3 bases and the J gene lost 7 bases, with 19 bases spanning the gap. CDR3 length equals 15 residues. CDR1 and CDR2 from the germline V gene are MNHEY and SMNVEV (reference sequence). The CDR3 loop reads CASSFAGAWHREQYF. The CDR3 DNA reads TGTGCCAGCAGTTTTGCCGGGGCTTGGCACCGGGAGCAGTACTTC.

This clone was recorded once. This chain connects TRBV6-6 to TRBJ1-2; D is undetermined. The CDR3 is 16 residues long. Per the germline V gene, CDR1 is MNHNY and CDR2 is SVGAGI (reference sequence). Between the trimmed V and J ends, which lost 0 bases and 1 base, there was a span of 12 bases. In nucleotides, the CDR3 is TGTGCCAGCAGTTACTCCCCGGACGGGCTTAACTATGGCTACACCTTC. It translates to CASSYSPDGLNYGYTF.